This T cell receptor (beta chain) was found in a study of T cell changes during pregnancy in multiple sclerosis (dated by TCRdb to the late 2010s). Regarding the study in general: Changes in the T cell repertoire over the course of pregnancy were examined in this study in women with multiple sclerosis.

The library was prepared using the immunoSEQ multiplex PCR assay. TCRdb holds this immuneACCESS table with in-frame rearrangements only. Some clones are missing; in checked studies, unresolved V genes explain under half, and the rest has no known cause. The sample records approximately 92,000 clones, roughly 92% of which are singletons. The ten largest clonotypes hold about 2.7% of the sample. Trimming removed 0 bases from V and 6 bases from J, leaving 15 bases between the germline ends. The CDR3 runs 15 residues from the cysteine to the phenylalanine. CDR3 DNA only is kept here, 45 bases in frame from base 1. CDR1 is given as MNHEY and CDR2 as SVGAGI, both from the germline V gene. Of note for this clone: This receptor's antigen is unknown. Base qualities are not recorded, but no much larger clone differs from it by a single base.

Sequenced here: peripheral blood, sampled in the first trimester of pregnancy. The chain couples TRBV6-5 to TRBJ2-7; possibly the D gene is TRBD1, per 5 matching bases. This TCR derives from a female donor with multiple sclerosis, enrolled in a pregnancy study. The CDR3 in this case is CASSYSGQGSGEQYF. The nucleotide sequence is TGTGCCAGCAGTTACTCGGGGCAGGGATCAGGCGAGCAGTACTTC.